This is a list of T cell receptor beta chains from one sample in a study of cytomegalovirus exposure and HLA in healthy donors. Sequenced by immunoSEQ multiplex PCR; TCRdb stores in-frame clones only, minus some. The table lists about 110,000 clones, 83% of them singletons, with 5% to 6.5% in the top ten. The source material was PBMCs. The source of these receptors is a man aged 18 to 29 in good health and CMV-seronegative. Both conserved end residues are part of each CDR3. Each record gives: D gene, J gene, V gene, CDR3 length, clone size, CDR3 DNA, CDR3 protein. The D gene is left open where the match is weak. Clone size, where shown, is once, few, many, or a class for clones that have expanded.

TRBD2 | TRBJ2-5 | TRBV4-1 | 17 | . | TGCGCCAGCAGCCGTCCGGGACTAGCGGGGAGGGGAGAGACCCAGTACTTC | CASSRPGLAGRGETQYF
. | TRBJ2-7 | TRBV7-2 | 13 | . | TGTGCCAGCAGCTTAAGAGGGGCGGGGGAGCAGTACTTC | CASSLRGAGEQYF
TRBD2 | TRBJ2-7 | TRBV10-3 | 15 | . | TGTGCCATCAGTGAGGGGACTAGCGGTGCCTACGAGCAGTACTTC | CAISEGTSGAYEQYF
. | TRBJ2-7 | TRBV19 | 13 | . | TGTGCCAGTCGAGGCGGGGCAGCCTACGAGCAGTACTTC | CASRGGAAYEQYF
. | TRBJ2-3 | TRBV4-1 | 16 | once | TGCGCCAGCAGCCAAGATAAACTAGCTGGTGCAGATACGCAGTATTTT | CASSQDKLAGADTQYF
. | TRBJ1-5 | TRBV6-1 | 13 | few | TGTGCCAGCGGGCGACAGCCTGATCAGCCCCAGCATTTT | CASGRQPDQPQHF
. | TRBJ2-5 | TRBV6-5 | 11 | . | TGTGCCAGCAGGCTTTTGGGAGAGCAGTACTTC | CASRLLGEQYF
. | TRBJ1-2 | TRBV5-6 | 14 | . | TGTGCCAGCAGCTTGGCCGGGGGTATCTATGGCTACACCTTC | CASSLAGGIYGYTF
. | TRBJ2-1 | TRBV11-3 | 16 | . | TGTGCCAGCAGCTTAGATAGCGCGGGACCCTACAATGAGCAGTTCTTC | CASSLDSAGPYNEQFF
TRBD1 | TRBJ2-7 | TRBV19 | 14 | . | TGTGCCAGTAGCCCGGGACAGGGCCCCTACGAGCAGTACTTC | CASSPGQGPYEQYF
. | TRBJ1-1 | TRBV29-1 | 10 | . | TGCAGCGTGGGGGGGGAAAGGGCTTTCTTT | CSVGGERAFF
. | TRBJ1-2 | TRBV7-9 | 16 | once | TGTGCCAGCAGCTATAGGGGTTTAAACAGGTCCTATGGCTACACCTTC | CASSYRGLNRSYGYTF
. | TRBJ1-4 | TRBV5-1 | 13 | . | TGCGCCAGCAGTTTACAGGCTAATGAAAAACTGTTTTTT | CASSLQANEKLFF
TRBD2 | TRBJ2-7 | TRBV11-2 | 16 | . | TGTGCCAGCAGCTTTTCGACTAGCGGGAGAGTCGACGAGCAGTACTTC | CASSFSTSGRVDEQYF
TRBD1 | TRBJ1-1 | TRBV23-1 | 15 | . | TGCGCCAGCAGTCAACCCAGGGACAGATGGGATGAAGCTTTCTTT | CASSQPRDRWDEAFF
TRBD1 | TRBJ2-4 | TRBV6-1 | 15 | . | TGTGCCAGCAGTATCCGGGGACAGTTCCAAAACATTCAGTACTTC | CASSIRGQFQNIQYF
TRBD1 | TRBJ1-5 | TRBV5-5 | 15 | . | TGTGCCAGCAGCTTGGACAGGGGGTTCAATCAGCCCCAGCATTTT | CASSLDRGFNQPQHF
. | TRBJ1-5 | TRBV7-8 | 13 | . | TGTGCCAGCAGCTTGAGGGGAGGGCAGCCCCAGCATTTT | CASSLRGGQPQHF
. | TRBJ2-7 | TRBV19 | 13 | . | TGTGCCAGTAGTATCCAGGGGAGGGACGAGCAGTACTTC | CASSIQGRDEQYF
. | TRBJ2-5 | TRBV7-6 | 16 | . | TGTGCCAGCAGCCTGACCTCCGCAGGGGCCAGAGAGACCCAGTACTTC | CASSLTSAGARETQYF
TRBD1 | TRBJ2-5 | TRBV5-1 | 15 | . | TGCGCCAGCAGCTCCCGACAGGGGGGCCAAGAGACCCAGTACTTC | CASSSRQGGQETQYF
. | TRBJ1-3 | TRBV5-8 | 14 | few | TGTGCCAGTCAACCAAGGGGCTCTGGAAACACCATATATTTT | CASQPRGSGNTIYF
. | TRBJ1-1 | TRBV19 | 15 | . | TGTGCCAGTAGAGCCAGACAGGCGCAAAACACTGAAGCTTTCTTT | CASRARQAQNTEAFF
. | TRBJ1-1 | TRBV11-3 | 15 | . | TGTGCCAGCAGCCAAAGAGGAGGGAGGAACACTGAAGCTTTCTTT | CASSQRGGRNTEAFF
TRBD1 | TRBJ1-2 | TRBV6-1 | 13 | once | TGTGCCAGCAGTGAGGGGCAGGGGGATGGCTACACCTTC | CASSEGQGDGYTF